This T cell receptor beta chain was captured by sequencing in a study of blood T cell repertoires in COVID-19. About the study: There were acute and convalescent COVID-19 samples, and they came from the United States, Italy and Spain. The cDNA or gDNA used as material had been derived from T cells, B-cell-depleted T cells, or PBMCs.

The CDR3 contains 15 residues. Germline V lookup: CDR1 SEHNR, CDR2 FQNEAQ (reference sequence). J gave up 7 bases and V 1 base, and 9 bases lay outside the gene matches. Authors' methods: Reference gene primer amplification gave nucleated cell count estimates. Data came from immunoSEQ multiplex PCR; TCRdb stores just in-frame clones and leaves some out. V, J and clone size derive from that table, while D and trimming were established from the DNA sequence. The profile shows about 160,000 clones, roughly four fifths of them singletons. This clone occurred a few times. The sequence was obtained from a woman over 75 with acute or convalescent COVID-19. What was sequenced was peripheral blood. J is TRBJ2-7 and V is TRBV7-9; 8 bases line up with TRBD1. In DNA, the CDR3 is TGTGCCAGCAGCTTAGGGGGACAGGACCTACGGGAGCAGTACTTC. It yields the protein CASSLGGQDLREQYF. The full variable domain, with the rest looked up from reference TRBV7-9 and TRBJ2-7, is DTGVSQNPRHKITKRGQNVTFRCDPISEHNRLYWYRQTLGQGPEFLTYFQNEAQLEKSRLLSDRFSAERPKGSFSTLEIQRTEQGDSAMYLCASSLGGQDLREQYFGPGTRLTVT.